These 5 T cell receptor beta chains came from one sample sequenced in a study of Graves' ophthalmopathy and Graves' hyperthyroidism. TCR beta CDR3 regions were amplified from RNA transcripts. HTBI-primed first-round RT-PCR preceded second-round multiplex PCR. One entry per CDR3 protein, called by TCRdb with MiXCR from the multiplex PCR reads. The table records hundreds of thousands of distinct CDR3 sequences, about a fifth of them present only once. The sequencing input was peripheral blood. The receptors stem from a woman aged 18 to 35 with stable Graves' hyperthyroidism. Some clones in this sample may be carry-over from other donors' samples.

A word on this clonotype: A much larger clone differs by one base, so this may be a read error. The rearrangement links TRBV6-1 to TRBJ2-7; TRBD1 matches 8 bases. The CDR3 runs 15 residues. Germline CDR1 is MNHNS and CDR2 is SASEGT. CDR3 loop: CASSEGPRTGSEQCF. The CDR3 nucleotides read TGTGCCAGCAGTGAAGGGCCCCGGACAGGGAGCGAGCAGTGCTTC.

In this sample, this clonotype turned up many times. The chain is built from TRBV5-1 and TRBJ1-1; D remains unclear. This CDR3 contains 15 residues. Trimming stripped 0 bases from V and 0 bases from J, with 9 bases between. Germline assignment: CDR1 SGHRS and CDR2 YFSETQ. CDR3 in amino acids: CASSLAPEMNTEAFF. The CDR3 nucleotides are TGCGCCAGCAGCTTGGCCCCGGAAATGAACACTGAAGCTTTCTTT.

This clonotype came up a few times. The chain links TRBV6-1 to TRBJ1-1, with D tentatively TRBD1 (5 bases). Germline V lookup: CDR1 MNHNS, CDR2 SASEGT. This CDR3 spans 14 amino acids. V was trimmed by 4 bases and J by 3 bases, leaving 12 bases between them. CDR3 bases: TGTGCCAGCAGTGCGGGACGGACTTACACTGAAGCTTTCTTT. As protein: CASSAGRTYTEAFF.

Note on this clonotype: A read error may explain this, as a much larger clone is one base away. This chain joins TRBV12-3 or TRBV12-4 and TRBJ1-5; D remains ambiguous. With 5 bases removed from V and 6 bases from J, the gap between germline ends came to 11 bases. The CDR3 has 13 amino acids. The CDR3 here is CASSPDLSQPQHF. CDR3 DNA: TGTGCCAGCAGTCCGGATCTAAGTCAGCCCCAGCATTTT.

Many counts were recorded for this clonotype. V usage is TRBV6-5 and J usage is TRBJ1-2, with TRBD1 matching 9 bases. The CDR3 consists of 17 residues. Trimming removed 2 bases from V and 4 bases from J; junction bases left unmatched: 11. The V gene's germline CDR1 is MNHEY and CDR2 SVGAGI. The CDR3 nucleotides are TGTGCCAGCAGTTACCGATCCCCGGGACAGGGCGGCTATGGCTACACCTTC. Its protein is CASSYRSPGQGGYGYTF.